The 16 T cell receptor beta chains listed next were all sequenced from one sample in a study of identical twins. TCRdb re-called the 5' RACE reads with MiXCR, one entry per CDR3 protein. The sample records under 900,000 distinct CDR3 sequences, 9% to 15% being singletons. These same records also appear under a second study, on yellow fever vaccine responses in identical twins.

Sequencing was performed on PBMCs. Source of these receptors: a woman aged 18-29 years in good health.

The chain uses TRBV11-2 and TRBJ2-1; D gene ambiguous. The germline V gene encodes CDR1 SGHAT and CDR2 FQNNGV. Trimming took 0 bases from V and 10 from J, leaving 10 bases between them. This CDR3 has 13 amino acids. The CDR3 region has the DNA TGTGCCAGCAGCTTAGAGCGACTGGCAGAGCAGTTCTTC. This encodes CASSLERLAEQFF.

This clonotype showed up just a few times. This rearrangement joins TRBV12-3 or TRBV12-4 to TRBJ2-2; D unresolved. The germline V and J ends were trimmed by 2 bases and 5 bases, with 21 bases remaining between them. This CDR3 has 18 residues. In DNA form, the CDR3 reads TGTGCCAGCAGTTTAAGGGCCCGAGACGGCCCCCGAACCGGGGAGCTGTTTTTT. It specifies CASSLRARDGPRTGELFF.

This clonotype came up a few times. The J gene is TRBJ1-3, the V gene TRBV5-1; 7 nucleotides match TRBD1. CDR1 and CDR2 from the germline V gene are SGHRS and YFSETQ. V lost 2 bases to trimming and J lost 1 base; unmatched junction nucleotides: 6. The CDR3 spans 16 residues. As DNA, the CDR3 is TGCGCCAGCAGCTTAGCTACAGGGGCGTCTGGAAACACCATATATTTT. Amino acid sequence: CASSLATGASGNTIYF.

This rearrangement joins TRBV24-1 to TRBJ2-1; tentatively, D is TRBD2 (5 bases). Germline CDR1 and CDR2: KGHDR and SFDVKD. The CDR3 runs 15 residues. Trimming shortened V by 5 bases and J by 0 bases, and 10 bases separated the two germline ends. Written as DNA, the CDR3 is TGTGCCACCAGTGGTGTTGGGAGCTCCTACAATGAGCAGTTCTTC. Its translation is CATSGVGSSYNEQFF.

This clonotype was counted ten times or more. The chain combines TRBV12-3 or TRBV12-4 with TRBJ2-2, with 9 bases that match TRBD1. Trimming took 6 bases from V and 7 from J; bases not matched to a gene: 6. There are 14 residues in the CDR3. The CDR3 nucleotides are TGTGCCAGCAGCACAGGGGGCGCGGGCGGGGAGCTGTTTTTT. This gives the protein CASSTGGAGGELFF.

This sequence joins TRBV6-1 and TRBJ2-2, with a weak D call TRBD2 (5 bases). V lost 3 bases and J 4 bases, leaving 6 bases between the germline ends. The CDR3 contains 13 residues. The germline V gene encodes CDR1 MNHNS and CDR2 SASEGT. CDR3 loop: CASSERVTGELFF. CDR3 in DNA: TGTGCCAGCAGTGAGAGGGTCACCGGGGAGCTGTTTTTT.

This clonotype has only a few counts. This rearrangement joins TRBV19 to TRBJ2-1; TRBD1 might be the D (6 bases). V dropped 7 bases and J dropped 6 bases, with 16 bases sitting between them. CDR3 size: 14 residues. Looked up from germline, CDR1 is LNHDA and CDR2 is SQIVND (reference sequence). In DNA form, the CDR3 reads TGTGCCAGTAACAGGGAACTAACTAGCAATGAGCAGTTCTTC. This encodes CASNRELTSNEQFF.

The chain joins TRBV6-1 to TRBJ1-3; 9 bases are a match to TRBD1. Germline V gives CDR1 MNHNS, CDR2 SASEGT. Trimming removed 7 bases from V and 1 base from J; junction bases left unmatched: 11. This CDR3 has 17 amino acids. The CDR3 DNA is TGTGCCAGCACCGATTTCGGGACAGGGCTATCTGGAAACACCATATATTTT. Translation gives CASTDFGTGLSGNTIYF.

This clonotype has only a few counts. The chain employs TRBV7-6 and TRBJ2-3; D uncertain. CDR1 is SGHVS and CDR2 is FNYEAQ in the germline V gene. The CDR3 covers 15 residues. Trimming pared 1 base from V and 6 bases from J, leaving 14 bases between. CDR3 coding DNA: TGTGCCAGCAGCTTAGTGGCAGGTCCGGGCGATACGCAGTATTTT. Encoded protein: CASSLVAGPGDTQYF.

This clonotype was recorded many times. The chain employs TRBV11-1 and TRBJ1-1; D perhaps matches TRBD1 (5 bases). Germline CDR1 reads SGHAT; CDR2 reads FQDESV (reference sequence). CDR3 size: 18 residues. Trimming pared 5 bases from V and 1 base from J, leaving 23 bases between. DNA for the CDR3: TGTGCCAGCAGCAACCGCGGTTTGAAAGACAGTAAGAACACTGAAGCTTTCTTT. Its translation is CASSNRGLKDSKNTEAFF.

This clonotype turned up a few times. V and J are TRBV5-6 and TRBJ2-3, with a tentative D call TRBD2 (5 bases). CDR3 size: 15 residues. Germline CDR1 is SGHDT and CDR2 is YYEEEE. V was shortened by 5 bases and J by 6 bases, with 19 bases between the two germline ends. CDR3 loop: CASSTSRWEKDTQYF. CDR3 nucleotide sequence: TGTGCCAGCAGTACTTCCAGGTGGGAGAAGGATACGCAGTATTTT.

To note about this clonotype: Sequence at one end of the junction differs from germline and may be a read error. The gene calls are TRBV7-9 and TRBJ2-4; 8 nucleotides match TRBD2. The CDR3 has 14 residues. Looked up from germline, CDR1 is SEHNR and CDR2 is FQNEAQ (reference sequence). The CDR3 DNA follows: TGTGCCAGCAGCTTAAACGAGCGGGAGAGGATCCCGGACTTC. Its translation is CASSLNERERIPDF.

In its sample, this clonotype was seen a few times. This chain links TRBV3-1 with TRBJ2-1; D ambiguous. Germline assignment: CDR1 LGHDT and CDR2 YNNKEL (reference sequence). Deletions cut 3 bases from V and 6 bases from J, with 12 bases between. The CDR3 spans 14 residues. The CDR3 region is CASSQRTGPNEQFF. The CDR3 DNA reads TGTGCCAGCAGCCAGAGGACCGGCCCCAATGAGCAGTTCTTC.

This chain uses TRBV12-3 or TRBV12-4 with TRBJ2-5; D uncertain. Trimming removed 3 bases at V and 7 bases at J, with 9 bases between. There are 12 residues in the CDR3. CDR3 sequence: CASSLIGGTQYF. In DNA, the CDR3 is TGTGCCAGCAGTTTGATAGGCGGGACCCAGTACTTC.

This clonotype was counted many times. The V call is TRBV20-1, the J call TRBJ2-5; 7 bases align to TRBD1. The CDR3 has 13 residues. The V segment lost 6 bases and the J segment 3 bases; nucleotides outside the gene matches: 7. Germline loops: CDR1 DFQATT, CDR2 SNEGSKA (reference sequence). The CDR3 region has the DNA TGCAGTGCCCAGCACAGGGGAAAAGAGACCCAGTACTTC. This sequence encodes CSAQHRGKETQYF.

This clonotype was observed a handful of times. The chain has TRBV5-1 and TRBJ2-7; 7 bases are a match to TRBD2. Germline-derived CDR1 and CDR2 are SGHRS and YFSETQ. Unmatched junction bases numbered 12, after V lost 4 bases and J lost 2 bases. The CDR3 runs to 16 residues. CDR3 nucleotide sequence: TGCGCCAGCAGCCAAAGTAGTGCGGGAGCCCCCTACGAGCAGTACTTC. This translates into CASSQSSAGAPYEQYF.